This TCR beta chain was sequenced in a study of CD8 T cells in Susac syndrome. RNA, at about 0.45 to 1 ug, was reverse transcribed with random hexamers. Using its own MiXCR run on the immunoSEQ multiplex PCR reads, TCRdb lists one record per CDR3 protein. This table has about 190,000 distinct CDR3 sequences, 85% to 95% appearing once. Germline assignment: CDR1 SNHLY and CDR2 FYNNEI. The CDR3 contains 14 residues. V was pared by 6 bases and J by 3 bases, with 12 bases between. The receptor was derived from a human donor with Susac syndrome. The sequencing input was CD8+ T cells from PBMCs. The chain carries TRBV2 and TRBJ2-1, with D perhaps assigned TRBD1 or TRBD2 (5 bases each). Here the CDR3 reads CASSGTYHYNEQFF. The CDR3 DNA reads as TGTGCCAGCAGCGGGACCTACCACTACAATGAGCAGTTCTTC.